This T cell receptor beta chain derives from a study of CD8 T cells in Susac syndrome. Reverse transcription of roughly 0.5 to 1 ug RNA was carried out with random hexamers. It was immunoSEQ multiplex PCR that amplified TCR beta CDR3 across 54 Vbeta and 13 Jbeta. One entry per CDR3 protein results from TCRdb running MiXCR on the immunoSEQ multiplex PCR reads. The sample shows 95,000 to 150,000 distinct CDR3 sequences, 90% to 95% of them seen only once. Each Susac syndrome patient had definite or probable disease by recently defined criteria. Through negative isolation, CD4+ and CD8+ T cells were obtained, while TEMRA cells were enriched using FACS. Germline V lookup: CDR1 SQVTM, CDR2 ANQGSEA. The CDR3 covers 16 residues. V gave up 0 bases and J gave up 6 bases; unmatched junction bases: 12.

The genes are TRBV29-1 and TRBJ1-1; the match to TRBD1 covers 8 bases. Sequenced input: CD8+ T cells from PBMCs. The source is a human donor with Susac syndrome. This CDR3 reads CSVEEVAGGVIPEAFF. The CDR3 DNA is TGCAGCGTTGAAGAGGTGGCAGGGGGCGTGATCCCTGAAGCTTTCTTT.